These 26 T cell receptor beta chains were sequenced from one sample in a study of blood T cells in healthy people across ages. Using a J-beta primer mix together with a sample-barcoded 5' primer, a second PCR was run for roughly 7 to 12 cycles. One entry per CDR3 protein, called by TCRdb with MiXCR from the 5' RACE reads. The top ten clones hold around 10% of a sample with 540,000 or so distinct CDR3 sequences, 24% of them seen once. The sample also formed part of further work on T cells of mothers and their children.

What was sequenced was blood. Receptors were obtained from a boy aged 5-17 years in good health.

This chain uses TRBV7-9 with TRBJ1-1; TRBD1 might be the D (6 bases). Germline CDR1 reads SEHNR; CDR2 reads FQNEAQ (reference sequence). The CDR3 has 15 amino acids. V lost 0 bases to trimming and J lost 0 bases, with 8 bases between them. DNA of the CDR3: TGTGCCAGCAGCTTAGCGGGGACACTGAACACTGAAGCTTTCTTT. Translating gives CASSLAGTLNTEAFF.

The rearrangement joins TRBV4-1 to TRBJ1-1, with D possibly being TRBD1 (6 bases). The V end lost 2 bases, the J end lost 5 bases, and 18 bases lay between the germline ends. The CDR3 extends over 16 amino acids. Germline V lookup: CDR1 MGHRA, CDR2 YSYEKL. CDR3 in amino acids: CASSQPKQGRSTEAFF. The DNA for the CDR3 is TGCGCCAGCAGCCAACCTAAACAGGGCCGATCGACTGAAGCTTTCTTT.

The chain joins TRBV7-2 to TRBJ2-1, with 12 bases lining up with TRBD2. Germline CDR1 is SGHTA and CDR2 is FQGNSA. Losses at the gene ends were 4 bases for V and 4 bases for J; bases not matched to a gene: 8. This CDR3 region has 17 residues. The chain's CDR3 is CASSSTSGRMGYNEQFF. Written as DNA, the CDR3 is TGTGCCAGCAGCTCAACTAGCGGGAGGATGGGGTACAATGAGCAGTTCTTC.

V gene TRBV7-6 combines with J gene TRBJ2-5; 10 positions agree with TRBD2. The J call is in doubt because the DNA end fits TRBJ2-7 better. The CDR3 is made up of 13 amino acids. Germline V gene lookup returns CDR1 SGHVS and CDR2 FNYEAQ. The CDR3 loop reads CASSAGLAYEQYF. The CDR3 region has the DNA TGTGCCAGCAGCGCGGGACTAGCGTACGAGCAGTACTTC.

V is TRBV12-3 or TRBV12-4 and J is TRBJ2-2; TRBD2 matches 7 bases. Trimming at V came to 6 bases and at J to 8 bases, leaving 12 bases not matched to a gene. This CDR3 is 15 amino acids long. The DNA of the CDR3 is TGTGCCAGCAGCTCCCCCCTCGGGAGGACGGGGGAGCTGTTTTTT. It codes for CASSSPLGRTGELFF.

The DNA of the CDR3 is TGTGCCAGCAGTTTAACTAGCGGGAGATCAGATACGCAGTATTTT. Translation: CASSLTSGRSDTQYF. The rearrangement uses TRBV12-3 or TRBV12-4 and TRBJ2-3; TRBD2 matches 11 bases. The CDR3 has 15 residues. Trimming took 2 bases from V and 4 from J; bases not matched to a gene: 2.

Points on this clonotype: The junction does not match germline at one end; this may be a read error. The rearrangement links TRBV6-4 to TRBJ2-5, with 7 bases fitting TRBD1. Germline V gene lookup returns CDR1 MRHNA and CDR2 SNTAGT. This CDR3 has 14 amino acids. As DNA, the CDR3 is TGCGCCAGCAGTGACGACGGCACAGGGGCTGAGCAGTACTTC. Protein sequence: CASSDDGTGAEQYF.

This clonotype was seen only once. The rearrangement links TRBV3-1 to TRBJ2-7, with a possible D match to TRBD2 (5 bases). This CDR3 comprises 14 residues. V was shortened by 1 base and J by 2 bases, with 9 bases between the two germline ends. Germline assignment: CDR1 LGHDT and CDR2 YNNKEL (reference sequence). CDR3 in DNA: TGTGCCAGCAGCCAAGCCGGGGATACCTACGAGCAGTACTTC. Protein product: CASSQAGDTYEQYF.

The chain recombines TRBV7-9 with TRBJ2-4; TRBD1 aligns across 10 bases. The CDR3 runs 16 residues. V shed 6 bases, J shed 6 bases, and the junction held 11 bases outside the gene matches. Germline V lookup: CDR1 SEHNR, CDR2 FQNEAQ (reference sequence). The CDR3 sequence: CASSLNGQGGANIQYF. In nucleotides, the CDR3 is TGTGCCAGCAGTCTGAACGGACAGGGGGGAGCAAACATTCAGTACTTC.

This clonotype was seen more than once but under ten times. The chain joins TRBV6-5 to TRBJ1-3; D possibly corresponds to TRBD1 (5 bases). Deletions cut 3 bases from V and 1 base from J, with 7 bases between. The CDR3 has 14 amino acids. Germline V CDR1 and CDR2: MNHEY, SVGAGI. In DNA form, the CDR3 reads TGTGCCAGCAGTTATGCAGGGTCTGGAAACACCATATATTTT. Protein: CASSYAGSGNTIYF.

This clonotype was counted a few times. This chain joins TRBV6-1 and TRBJ1-3; a weak D match, TRBD1 (5 bases). CDR3 length: 16 residues. Trimming took off 0 bases at V and 0 bases at J, with 9 bases between the two ends. Germline V gene lookup returns CDR1 MNHNS and CDR2 SASEGT. DNA of the CDR3: TGTGCCAGCAGTGAAGCATTGGGGGACTCTGGAAACACCATATATTTT. Residues: CASSEALGDSGNTIYF.

As for this clonotype: This clone may be a read error of a much larger clone one base away. This sequence joins TRBV2 and TRBJ2-7; D is perhaps TRBD2 (6 bases). The CDR3 runs 17 residues. Germline V lookup: CDR1 SNHLY, CDR2 FYNNEI. In DNA form, the CDR3 reads TGTGCCAGCAGTGATCCGGTGGGACTCCCAATACTCTACGAGCAGTGCTTC. It codes for CASSDPVGLPILYEQCF.

This clonotype occurred a few times. The V and J genes are TRBV28 and TRBJ2-4, with TRBD1 matching over 9 bases. V gave up 3 bases and J gave up 0 bases; unmatched junction bases: 3. Germline V CDR1 and CDR2: MDHEN, SYDVKM. CDR3 length: 16 amino acids. The CDR3 DNA follows: TGTGCCAGCAGTTTGGGACAGGGACTAGCCAAAAACATTCAGTACTTC. Its translation: CASSLGQGLAKNIQYF. The variable domain in full, completed from reference TRBV28 and TRBJ2-4, reads DVKVTQSSRYLVKRTGEKVFLECVQDMDHENMFWYRQDPGLGLRLIYFSYDVKMKEKGDIPEGYSVSREKKERFSLILESASTNQTSMYLCASSLGQGLAKNIQYFGAGTRLSVL.

The chain recombines TRBV4-1 with TRBJ2-3; D is ambiguous. Looked up from germline, CDR1 is MGHRA and CDR2 is YSYEKL. The CDR3 spans 14 residues. Trimming took off 4 bases at V and 3 bases at J, with 11 bases between the two ends. The CDR3 region has the DNA TGCGCCAGCAGCCTGAGCGCAGAAACAGATACGCAGTATTTT. This codes for CASSLSAETDTQYF.

In regard to this clonotype: This may arise from a read error, as a much more abundant clone is one base away. The V call is TRBV9, the J call TRBJ1-1; 7 bases line up with TRBD1. V trimming: 3 bases; J trimming: 2 bases; junction bases outside the gene matches: 7. CDR1 SGDLS and CDR2 YYNGEE come from the germline V gene. The CDR3 contains 15 residues. DNA of the CDR3: TGTGCCAGCAGCGCCGCGGACAGGATAAACACTGAAGCTTTCTTT. Its translation is CASSAADRINTEAFF.

V and J are TRBV3-1 and TRBJ2-2; D is ambiguous. The germline gives CDR1 LGHDT, CDR2 YNNKEL (reference sequence). This CDR3 contains 14 residues. The V end was cut by 5 bases, the J end by 6 bases, with 13 bases between. The CDR3 sequence: CASSGPARAGELFF. CDR3 in DNA: TGTGCCAGCAGCGGACCGGCTCGGGCCGGGGAGCTGTTTTTT.

The chain combines TRBV10-3 with TRBJ1-2, with a weak D call TRBD1 (6 bases). The CDR3 sequence is 15 residues long. V lost 5 bases to trimming and J lost 7 bases, with 20 bases between them. CDR1 ENHRY and CDR2 SYGVKD come from the germline V gene. CDR3 amino acids: CAISKSLGGAGGYTF. As DNA, the CDR3 is TGTGCCATCAGTAAGAGTCTAGGGGGGGCCGGTGGCTACACCTTC.

The table lists this clonotype with a few counts. This may come from a read error, since a much larger clone is one base off. The V and J genes are TRBV3-1 and TRBJ2-5; D might be TRBD2 (6 bases). The V gene lost 0 bases and the J gene lost 4 bases, with 18 bases spanning the gap. The CDR3 length is 17 residues. From germline, CDR1 is LGHDT and CDR2 YNNKEL (reference sequence). The chain's CDR3 is CASSQDLGTGLLETQYF. The CDR3, as DNA: TGTGCCAGCAGCCAAGATTTGGGCACGGGACTCCTAGAGACCCAGTACTTC.

V usage is TRBV5-4 and J usage is TRBJ1-4, with D hard to call. The CDR3 is 14 residues long. Trimming stripped 1 base from V and 5 bases from J, with 9 bases between. The germline CDR1 and CDR2 sequences are SGHNT and YYREEE (reference sequence). CDR3 bases: TGTGCCAGCAGCTTGACCCTGCAAAATGAAAAACTGTTTTTT. Encoded protein: CASSLTLQNEKLFF.

V and J are TRBV14 and TRBJ1-4; possibly TRBD1 for D (5 bases). Germline loops: CDR1 SGHDN, CDR2 FVKESK. Trimming stripped 2 bases from V and 8 bases from J, with 12 bases between. This CDR3 is built from 14 residues. CDR3 DNA: TGTGCCAGCAGCCAATCCGGGGCAGGAGAAAAACTGTTTTTT. The encoded protein is CASSQSGAGEKLFF. The whole variable domain, filled in from reference TRBV14 and TRBJ1-4, reads EAGVTQFPSHSVIEKGQTVTLRCDPISGHDNLYWYRRVMGKEIKFLLHFVKESKQDESGMPNNRFLAERTGGTYSTLKVQPAELEDSGVYFCASSQSGAGEKLFFGSGTQLSVL.

J is TRBJ2-1 and V is TRBV4-1; D remains ambiguous. Trimming cost V 0 bases and J 6 bases, with 15 bases left between them. Germline-derived CDR1 and CDR2 are MGHRA and YSYEKL. The CDR3 runs to 16 residues. This CDR3 reads CASSQDSLRTANEQFF. CDR3 nucleotides: TGCGCCAGCAGCCAAGATTCACTGAGGACGGCCAATGAGCAGTTCTTC.

The chain links TRBV4-3 to TRBJ1-2; perhaps TRBD1 as D (5 bases). Germline assignment: CDR1 LGHNA and CDR2 YSLEER. The CDR3 extends over 15 amino acids. Trimming left V 1 base short and J 8 bases short, with 17 bases between. CDR3 sequence (DNA): TGCGCCAGCAGCCAAGGCGTGGGGGGGATGGAAGGCTACACCTTC. It specifies CASSQGVGGMEGYTF.

The chain combines TRBV28 with TRBJ1-1, with 7 bases identical to TRBD1. Trimming removed 5 bases from V and 2 bases from J; junction bases left unmatched: 8. Germline V gives CDR1 MDHEN, CDR2 SYDVKM. This CDR3 comprises 15 residues. The CDR3 nucleotides read TGTGCCAGCAGTCTTATAGACAGGGTCAACACTGAAGCTTTCTTT. It is translated as CASSLIDRVNTEAFF.

A few counts support this clonotype. The rearrangement links TRBV4-3 to TRBJ2-1; weak D call: TRBD1 (6 bases). This CDR3 region has 15 residues. Trimming left V 0 bases short and J 3 bases short, with 9 bases between. CDR1 and CDR2 from the germline V gene are LGHNA and YSLEER. The CDR3 DNA sequence: TGCGCCAGCAGCCAAGAGGTGGACAGCTACAATGAGCAGTTCTTC. Translated, it gives CASSQEVDSYNEQFF.

The sample holds a few counts of this clonotype. The gene calls are TRBV5-8 and TRBJ2-5; no clear D. This CDR3 comprises 14 residues. The V end was cut by 2 bases, the J end by 3 bases, with 11 bases between. CDR1 is SGHTS and CDR2 is YDEGEE in the germline V gene. The CDR3 coding sequence is TGTGCCAGCAGCTTAGGCAGGCCGAAAGAGACCCAGTACTTC. Its protein is CASSLGRPKETQYF.

This clonotype appeared a few times. For the CDR3, the DNA is TGTGCCAGCTCACCACCGGGACTCACGAGCTCCTACGAGCAGTACTTC. It encodes CASSPPGLTSSYEQYF. This chain uses TRBV18 with TRBJ2-5; tentative D call: TRBD2 (6 bases). The end of the DNA is better explained by TRBJ2-7, so the J call may be wrong. The CDR3 extends over 16 amino acids. Per the germline V gene, CDR1 is KGHSH and CDR2 is LQKENI.